This T cell receptor beta chain was sequenced during a study of PD-1 blockade in classical Hodgkin lymphoma. Study-wide results and caveats: Complete responders started with a diversity level that resembled newly diagnosed patients at baseline.

The time point denotes: cycle 4 day 1 (C4D1), after 5 to 7 weeks of nivolumab. Each patient relapsed following autologous stem cell transplantation, and prior brentuximab vedotin exposure differed. CDR3 length equals 14 residues. Germline CDR1 reads SGDLS; CDR2 reads YYNGEE. Trimming left V 1 base short and J 3 bases short, with 10 bases between. Notes on this clone: What it binds is not known.

Sequencing was performed with immunoSEQ multiplex PCR; in TCRdb, only in-frame clones are kept and a portion is missing. The top ten clones hold 17% of a sample with tens of thousands of clones, 65% to 85% of them seen once. V usage is TRBV9 and J usage is TRBJ2-5; D might be TRBD1 (7 bases). Source: peripheral blood mononuclear cells (PBMCs), taken before the fourth cycle of nivolumab. This receptor was obtained from a human donor with classical Hodgkin lymphoma. The CDR3 here is CASSVRGTEETQYF. The CDR3 DNA is TGTGCCAGCAGCGTACGGGGGACAGAAGAGACCCAGTACTTC.